This T cell receptor (beta chain) was identified during a study of T cells in Graves' hyperthyroidism and ophthalmopathy. This clonotype has a count of ten or more. Amplified TCR beta CDR3 regions came from RNA transcripts. Primed by the HTBI set, a first-round RT-PCR was run on the TCR CDR3. MiXCR, applied by TCRdb to the multiplex PCR reads, yields one record per CDR3 protein. The table records a few hundred thousand distinct CDR3 sequences, just over 45% of them present only once. The germline V gene has CDR1 SGHRS and CDR2 YFSETQ. This CDR3 contains 13 residues. J gave up 4 bases and V 4 bases, and 3 bases lay outside the gene matches.

The receptor was derived from an adult woman with Graves' disease, either hyperthyroidism or ophthalmopathy (not recorded which). Sequenced sample: peripheral blood or thyroid tissue (not recorded which). The J gene is TRBJ2-7, the V gene TRBV5-1; 9 bases agree with TRBD1. The chain's CDR3 is CASSGTGNYEQYF. The CDR3 nucleotides read TGCGCCAGCAGCGGGACAGGGAATTACGAGCAGTACTTC.